This T cell receptor beta chain was sequenced for a study of blood T cell repertoires in COVID-19. In the original processing: For nucleated cells, counts were estimated from reference gene primer amplification. The data were produced by immunoSEQ multiplex PCR, yet TCRdb's version contains in-frame clones alone and is incomplete. V, J and clone size reflect that table, while D and trimming were determined from the DNA. The sample lists some 65,000 clones; 85% were seen once. Trimming pared 5 bases from V and 7 bases from J, leaving 21 bases between. Per germline, CDR1 SGHAT and CDR2 FQNNGV. This CDR3 comprises 16 residues.

Specimen: peripheral blood. This chain joins TRBV11-2 and TRBJ2-1, with D perhaps TRBD2 (5 bases). The source of this sequence is a man aged 80 or over with acute or convalescent COVID-19. In DNA form, the CDR3 reads TGTGCCAGCAGCCTGCAGAGCGGTAGTATAGGGAATGAGCAGTTCTTC. Translating it yields CASSLQSGSIGNEQFF.